One and the same sample provided the 17 T cell receptor beta chains below, sequenced in a study of control samples from healthy donors and cancer patients. The data were produced by immunoSEQ multiplex PCR, yet TCRdb's version contains in-frame clones alone and is incomplete. The sample contains 100,000 to 150,000 clones, roughly 86% of which appear only once. The sequenced sample consisted of PBMCs. The receptors originated from a man aged 50 to 59 with head and neck cancer.

The rearrangement uses TRBV6-2 or TRBV6-3 and TRBJ1-2; TRBD1 aligns across 9 bases. V shed 2 bases, J shed 8 bases, and the junction held 6 bases outside the gene matches. Germline CDR1 MNHEY, CDR2 SVGEGT. The CDR3 has 14 residues. The CDR3 protein is CASSYPKGTGGYTF. CDR3 sequence (DNA): TGTGCCAGCAGTTACCCGAAGGGGACAGGGGGCTACACCTTC.

The chain couples TRBV21-1 to TRBJ2-5; the D segment call TRBD1 is taken from the table without a DNA check. TRBV21-1 is flagged as a pseudogene. There are 13 residues in the CDR3. The CDR3 reads CASSKETPETQYF. The CDR3 DNA reads TGTGCCAGCAGCAAAGAGACACCAGAGACCCAGTACTTC.

The chain is built from TRBV7-9 and TRBJ1-6; the match to TRBD1 covers 7 bases. The junction had 12 bases not matched to a gene; V was cut back by 2 bases and J by 17 bases. CDR1 is SEHNR and CDR2 is FQNEAQ in the germline V gene (reference sequence). The CDR3 totals 14 residues. CDR3 sequence (DNA): TGTGCCAGCAGCTTACGACAGGGACCCGAGGCGGTCCACTTT. Its protein product is CASSLRQGPEAVHF. Filled out from reference TRBV7-9 and TRBJ1-6, the complete variable domain reads DTGVSQNPRHKITKRGQNVTFRCDPISEHNRLYWYRQTLGQGPEFLTYFQNEAQLEKSRLLSDRFSAERPKGSFSTLEIQRTEQGDSAMYLCASSLRQGPEAVHFGNGTRLTVT.

The rearrangement uses TRBV28 and TRBJ2-7; 10 positions match TRBD2. V lost 5 bases and J lost 4; bases outside the gene matches: 8. Germline values: CDR1 MDHEN, CDR2 SYDVKM. CDR3 length: 15 amino acids. The CDR3 sequence: CASSAPTSGKYEQYF. CDR3 in DNA: TGTGCCAGCAGTGCTCCAACTAGCGGGAAATACGAGCAGTACTTC.

This rearrangement joins TRBV2 to TRBJ1-1; D is unclear. CDR1 and CDR2 (germline): SNHLY, FYNNEI. V dropped 7 bases and J dropped 1 base, with 10 bases sitting between them. The length of the CDR3 is 13 residues. The CDR3 nucleotides are TGTGCCAGCAAGATCCTCCCGAACACTGAAGCTTTCTTT. Encoded protein: CASKILPNTEAFF.

The V gene is TRBV9, the J gene TRBJ1-1; D is undetermined. The germline V and J ends were trimmed by 2 bases and 0 bases, with 8 bases remaining between them. The CDR3 loop spans 14 amino acids. Germline V gene sequence: CDR1 SGDLS, CDR2 YYNGEE. CDR3 in amino acids: CASSVGWMNTEAFF. The DNA of the CDR3 is TGTGCCAGCAGCGTGGGGTGGATGAACACTGAAGCTTTCTTT.

The rearrangement joins TRBV5-1 to TRBJ2-7; D remains unclear. CDR1 is SGHRS and CDR2 is YFSETQ in the germline V gene. Trimming took 0 bases from V and 7 from J, leaving 11 bases between them. The CDR3 length is 13 residues. The CDR3 sequence is CASSLDRAQEQYF. CDR3 coding DNA: TGCGCCAGCAGCTTGGACCGCGCTCAAGAGCAGTACTTC.

This sequence joins TRBV27 and TRBJ2-3; 10 nucleotides line up with TRBD2. Per germline, CDR1 MNHEY and CDR2 SMNVEV (reference sequence). This CDR3 region has 15 residues. Unmatched junction bases numbered 4, after V lost 3 bases and J lost 4 bases. The CDR3 is CASSFGLAGADTQYF. The CDR3 DNA sequence: TGTGCCAGCAGTTTTGGGCTAGCGGGAGCAGATACGCAGTATTTT.

The rearrangement links TRBV14 to TRBJ2-1; D might be TRBD2 (6 bases). Trimming removed 6 bases at V and 2 bases at J, with 14 bases between. The CDR3 totals 15 residues. Germline CDR1 reads SGHDN; CDR2 reads FVKESK. The CDR3 is CASREFSGPYNEQFF. DNA for the CDR3: TGTGCCAGCAGGGAATTTAGCGGACCCTACAATGAGCAGTTCTTC. Full variable domain (missing parts from reference TRBV14 and TRBJ2-1): EAGVTQFPSHSVIEKGQTVTLRCDPISGHDNLYWYRRVMGKEIKFLLHFVKESKQDESGMPNNRFLAERTGGTYSTLKVQPAELEDSGVYFCASREFSGPYNEQFFGPGTRLTVL.

A note on this clone: Germline and junction disagree at one end, which may indicate a read error. This chain uses TRBV30 with TRBJ2-1; perhaps D is TRBD1 or TRBD2 (6 bases each). Germline lookup yields CDR1 GTSNPN and CDR2 SVGIG (reference sequence). This CDR3 is built from 11 residues. The CDR3 DNA sequence: TGTGCCAGGAGAGGGGGGACTGAGCAGTTCTTC. This translates into CARRGGTEQFF.

The rearrangement links TRBV7-9 to TRBJ1-6; no firm D call. The germline V and J ends were trimmed by 2 bases and 7 bases, with 9 bases remaining between them. The germline V gene has CDR1 SEHNR and CDR2 FQNEAQ (reference sequence). The CDR3 is 14 amino acids. The CDR3 here is CASSLIPGNSPLHF. The CDR3 coding sequence is TGTGCCAGCAGCTTAATCCCGGGGAATTCACCCCTCCACTTT.

The chain has TRBV28 and TRBJ2-5; D is unclear. Germline CDR1 and CDR2: MDHEN and SYDVKM. The CDR3 totals 12 residues. Trimming removed 2 bases at V and 2 bases at J, with 3 bases between. DNA of the CDR3: TGTGCCAGCAGTTTAAGGCAAGAGACCCAGTACTTC. It yields the protein CASSLRQETQYF. Looking up the rest from reference TRBV28 and TRBJ2-5 gives the full variable domain: DVKVTQSSRYLVKRTGEKVFLECVQDMDHENMFWYRQDPGLGLRLIYFSYDVKMKEKGDIPEGYSVSREKKERFSLILESASTNQTSMYLCASSLRQETQYFGPGTRLLVL.

This sequence joins TRBV9 and TRBJ1-1; D perhaps matches TRBD1 (5 bases). Germline CDR1 is SGDLS and CDR2 is YYNGEE. With 2 bases removed from V and 4 bases from J, the gap between germline ends came to 18 bases. CDR3 length: 16 amino acids. The CDR3 DNA is TGTGCCAGCAGCGTCTCGACTGCCTCTAGGGGCACTGAAGCTTTCTTT. Protein product: CASSVSTASRGTEAFF.

The chain is built from TRBV6-2 or TRBV6-3 and TRBJ1-2; a possible D gene is TRBD1 (5 bases). Germline CDR1 and CDR2: MNHEY and SVGEGT. V gave up 2 bases and J gave up 5 bases, with 21 bases separating them. CDR3 length: 17 residues. The CDR3, as DNA: TGTGCCAGCAGTTACCCTCGTTTTATCGGGACTCTTTATGGCTACACCTTC. Its translation: CASSYPRFIGTLYGYTF.

This clone is a singleton in its sample. The chain links TRBV28 to TRBJ2-1; 7 bases fit TRBD2. The CDR3 totals 19 residues. Unmatched junction bases numbered 21, after V lost 3 bases and J lost 7 bases. From germline, CDR1 is MDHEN and CDR2 SYDVKM. The DNA for the CDR3 is TGTGCCAGCAGTTTTCCCCCACAACTAGCGCTAGCCACAATGAATGAGCAGTTCTTC. It specifies CASSFPPQLALATMNEQFF.

The chain has TRBV7-9 and TRBJ2-7; D is unresolved. This CDR3 is 11 amino acids long. The V end was cut by 5 bases, the J end by 7 bases, with 9 bases between. Germline values: CDR1 SEHNR, CDR2 FQNEAQ (reference sequence). The CDR3 is CASSPLLEQYF. The CDR3 region has the DNA TGTGCCAGCAGCCCCCTCTTGGAGCAGTACTTC.

This clone was found once. The V call is TRBV19, the J call TRBJ2-1; weak D call: TRBD1 (6 bases). Germline V gene lookup returns CDR1 LNHDA and CDR2 SQIVND (reference sequence). This CDR3 is 14 amino acids long. Trimming took off 4 bases at V and 14 bases at J, with 21 bases between the two ends. In nucleotides, the CDR3 is TGTGCCAGTAGTACAAGGACAGTGGGGCAGGGAAAGTTCTTC. It encodes CASSTRTVGQGKFF.